This T cell receptor (beta chain) was documented in a study of identical twins. Study-wide results and caveats: There was an excess of low generation probability in the out-of-frame alpha sequences that twins shared. Zero-insertion results could be subject to partial confounding by invariant MAIT and iNKT cells. Twins' excess sharing was less marked for out-of-frame beta sequences. Cord blood beta clonotypes present at high abundance carried fewer insertions; no such pattern appeared in memory repertoires.

TCRdb passed the 5' RACE reads through MiXCR, listing each CDR3 protein once. This sample yields hundreds of thousands of distinct CDR3 sequences, of which 11% to 15% are seen a single time; around 9% belongs to the top ten. This clonotype came up many times. Its antigen is unidentified. In germline, CDR1 is MNHEY, CDR2 SVGAGI. Losses at the gene ends were 0 bases for V and 8 bases for J; bases not matched to a gene: 9. The CDR3 has 16 residues. Sequenced material: memory (CD45RO+) T cells sorted from blood. The clonotype comes from a young woman in good health. The V gene is TRBV6-5, the J gene TRBJ1-2; 10 nucleotides line up with TRBD1. CDR3 DNA: TGTGCCAGCAGTTACTCGATGATTGACAGGGGGCTCGGCTACACCTTC. Translated, it gives CASSYSMIDRGLGYTF.